A selection of T cell receptor beta chains follows, all from one sample in a study of cytomegalovirus exposure and HLA in healthy donors. Sequencing was performed with immunoSEQ multiplex PCR; in TCRdb, only in-frame clones are kept and a portion is missing. The table lists roughly 110,000 clones, more than 60% of them singletons. The sample comprised PBMCs. These receptors were taken from a man aged 55-75 years in good health and CMV-seronegative. The CDR3 runs from the conserved cysteine through the conserved F or W. D genes are given only for firm matches. Rows may omit the clone size; those that give it use once, few, many or a size class.

>TRBV18|-|TRBJ2-3|-
CASSPQAGGITDTQYF
TGTGCCAGCTCACCACAGGCGGGTGGGATCACAGATACGCAGTATTTT
>TRBV7-2|-|TRBJ2-5|TRBD1
CASSYRQGRETQYF
TGTGCCAGCAGCTATCGACAGGGCCGGGAGACCCAGTACTTC
>TRBV6-1|-|TRBJ1-2|-
CASSEDRGKNYGYTF
TGTGCCAGCAGTGAAGATAGAGGGAAGAACTATGGCTACACCTTC
>TRBV7-8|-|TRBJ1-1|TRBD1
CASSLLGQGTNTEAFF
TGTGCCAGCAGCTTATTAGGACAGGGGACGAACACTGAAGCTTTCTTT
>TRBV7-2|-|TRBJ2-2|TRBD1
CASSWTGVDGELFF
TGTGCCAGCAGCTGGACAGGGGTTGACGGGGAGCTGTTTTTT
>TRBV7-8|-|TRBJ2-7|TRBD2
CASSRPGLVGEQYF
TGTGCCAGCAGCCGCCCGGGACTAGTGGGGGAGCAGTACTTC
>TRBV7-8|-|TRBJ1-6|-
CASSLVRTALKAYNSPLHF
TGTGCCAGCAGCTTAGTACGGACAGCCTTAAAAGCCTATAATTCACCCCTCCACTTT
>TRBV5-4|-|TRBJ2-5|TRBD2
CASSLGGTSGGSLETQYF
TGTGCCAGCAGCTTGGGAGGCACTAGCGGGGGGTCATTGGAGACCCAGTACTTC
>TRBV5-1|-|TRBJ2-3|TRBD2
CASSRRVVAGGSTDTQYF
TGCGCCAGCAGCCGGAGGGTGGTAGCGGGGGGCAGCACAGATACGCAGTATTTT
>TRBV29-1|-|TRBJ1-1|-
CSLSGGGDTEAFF
TGCAGCCTCTCCGGAGGCGGAGACACTGAAGCTTTCTTT
>TRBV5-6|-|TRBJ1-4|TRBD1
CASSLRQGGKLFF
TGTGCCAGCAGCTTACGACAGGGGGGGAAACTGTTTTTT
>TRBV4-2|-|TRBJ1-5|-
CASSHRGGNQPQHF
TGTGCCAGCAGCCACAGGGGAGGCAATCAGCCCCAGCATTTT
>TRBV5-1|once|TRBJ2-1|-
CASSFASVSYNEQFF
TGCGCCAGCAGCTTCGCTAGCGTCTCCTACAATGAGCAGTTCTTC